This T cell receptor beta chain was retrieved from a study of T cell responses to AZD1222 COVID-19 vaccine. Whole-study results and caveats: In all cases, repertoires were sampled only after the peak T cell response. Clonal diversity may have been underestimated, and the donors were mostly white British, with more females than males.

About this clone: Its specificity is not known.

Profiling relied on immunoSEQ multiplex PCR, and the TCRdb table lists in-frame clones only, not all of them. Here the sample spans 110,000 to 150,000 clones, approximately 93% being singletons. Germline V gene data show CDR1 as SGHAT and CDR2 as FQDESV (reference sequence). The length of the CDR3 is 14 residues. V was shortened by 2 bases and J by 0 bases, with 8 bases between the two germline ends. This sample comprised peripheral blood, obtained after recovery from COVID-19. This clonotype was sampled from an adult who had recovered from COVID-19. The rearrangement links TRBV11-1 to TRBJ2-7; D unresolved. CDR3 in DNA: TGTGCCAGCAGCTTACACCGGAACTCCTACGAGCAGTACTTC. Translated: CASSLHRNSYEQYF.